This record covers a single T cell receptor (beta chain). The antigen is not known. This sample was included in a study of response to subunit inactivated influenza vaccine. Study results and caveats: The authors put forward the suggestion that each seasonal influenza vaccination may bring in only a limited number of new T cells.

TCRdb re-called the RT-PCR reads with MiXCR, one entry per CDR3 protein. The sample has a few hundred thousand distinct CDR3 sequences, more than 7% seen once. This CDR3 contains 14 residues. The ends lost 6 bases at V and 6 bases at J; junction bases unmatched: 11. CDR1 is SGHTA, CDR2 FQGNSA, per germline. This specimen was PBMCs from blood, taken roughly 24 months after vaccination. This sequence was found in a man aged 45 to 70 who received an inactivated influenza vaccine. The chain combines TRBV7-2 with TRBJ2-7, with 7 nucleotides matching TRBD1. CDR3 bases: TGTGCCAGCAGTGGACAGGCCCTCATCAGCGAGCAGTACTTC. It encodes CASSGQALISEQYF.